One sample yielded the 2 T cell receptor beta chains listed below, sequenced in a study of blood T cell repertoires in COVID-19. Produced via immunoSEQ multiplex PCR; TCRdb's table is partial and in-frame only. The repertoire consists of fewer than 250,000 clones, with under 85% occurring once and the leading ten covering around 5.9%. Sequencing was carried out using peripheral blood. The receptor source for this set is a human donor in a cohort sampled during active COVID-19.

A few counts support this clone. V and J are TRBV2 and TRBJ1-2; D possibly corresponds to TRBD1 (5 bases). Germline V gene sequence: CDR1 SNHLY, CDR2 FYNNEI. V was shortened by 2 bases and J by 5 bases, with 12 bases between the two germline ends. This CDR3 has 14 residues. CDR3 sequence reads: CASSERGRLYGYTF. As DNA, the CDR3 is TGTGCCAGCAGTGAAAGGGGCAGGTTATATGGCTACACCTTC.

J is TRBJ2-3 and V is TRBV6-4; TRBD2 matches 8 bases. Germline CDR1 MRHNA, CDR2 SNTAGT. Trimming at V came to 4 bases and at J to 0 bases, leaving 3 bases not matched to a gene. The CDR3 totals 15 residues. The CDR3 sequence is CASSARGGSTDTQYF. The CDR3 bases are TGTGCCAGCAGTGCCCGGGGGGGTAGCACAGATACGCAGTATTTT.